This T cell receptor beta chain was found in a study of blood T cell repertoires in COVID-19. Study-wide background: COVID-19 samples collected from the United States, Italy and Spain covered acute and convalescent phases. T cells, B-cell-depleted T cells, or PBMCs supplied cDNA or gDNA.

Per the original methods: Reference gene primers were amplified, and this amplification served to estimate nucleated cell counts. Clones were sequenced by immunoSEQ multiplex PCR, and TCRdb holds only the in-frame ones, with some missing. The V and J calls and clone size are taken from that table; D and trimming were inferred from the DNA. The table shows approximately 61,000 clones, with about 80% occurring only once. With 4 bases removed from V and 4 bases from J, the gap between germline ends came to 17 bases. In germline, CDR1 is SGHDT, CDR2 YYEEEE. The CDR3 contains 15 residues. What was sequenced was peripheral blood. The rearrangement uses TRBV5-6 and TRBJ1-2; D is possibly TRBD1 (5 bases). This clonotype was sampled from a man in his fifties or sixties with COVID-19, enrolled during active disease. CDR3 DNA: TGTGCCAGCAGCCCTGCGGGGACCCCTTTCTATGGCTACACCTTC. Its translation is CASSPAGTPFYGYTF.